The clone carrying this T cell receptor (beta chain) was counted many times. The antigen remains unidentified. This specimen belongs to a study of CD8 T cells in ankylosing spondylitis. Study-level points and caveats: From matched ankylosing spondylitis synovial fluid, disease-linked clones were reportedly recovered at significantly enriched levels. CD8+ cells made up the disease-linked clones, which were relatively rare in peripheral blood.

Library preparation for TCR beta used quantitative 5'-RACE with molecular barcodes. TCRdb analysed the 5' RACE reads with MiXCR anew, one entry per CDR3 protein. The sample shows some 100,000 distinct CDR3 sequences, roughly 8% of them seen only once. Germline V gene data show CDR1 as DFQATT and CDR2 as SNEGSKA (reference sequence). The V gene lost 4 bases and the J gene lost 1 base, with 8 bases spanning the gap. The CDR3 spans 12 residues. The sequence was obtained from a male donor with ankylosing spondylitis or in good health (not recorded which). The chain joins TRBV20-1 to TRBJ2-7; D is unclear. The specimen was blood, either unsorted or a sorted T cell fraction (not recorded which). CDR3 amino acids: CSAKPGSYEQYF. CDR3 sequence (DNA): TGCAGTGCTAAGCCAGGTTCCTACGAGCAGTACTTC.